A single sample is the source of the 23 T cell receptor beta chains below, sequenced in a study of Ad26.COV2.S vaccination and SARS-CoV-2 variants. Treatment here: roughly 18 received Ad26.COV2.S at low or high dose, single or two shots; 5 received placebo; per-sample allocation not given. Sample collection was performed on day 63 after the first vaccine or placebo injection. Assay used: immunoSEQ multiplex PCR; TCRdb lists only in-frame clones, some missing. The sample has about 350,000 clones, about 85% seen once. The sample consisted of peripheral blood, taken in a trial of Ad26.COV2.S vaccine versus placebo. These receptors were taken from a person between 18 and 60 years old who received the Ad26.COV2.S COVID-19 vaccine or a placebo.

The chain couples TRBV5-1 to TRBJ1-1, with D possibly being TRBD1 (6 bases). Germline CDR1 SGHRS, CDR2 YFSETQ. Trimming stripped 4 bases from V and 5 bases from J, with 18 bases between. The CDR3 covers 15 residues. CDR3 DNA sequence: TGCGCCAGCAGCAGGTATGGGGGCCCAGGGACTGAAGCTTTCTTT. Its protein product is CASSRYGGPGTEAFF.

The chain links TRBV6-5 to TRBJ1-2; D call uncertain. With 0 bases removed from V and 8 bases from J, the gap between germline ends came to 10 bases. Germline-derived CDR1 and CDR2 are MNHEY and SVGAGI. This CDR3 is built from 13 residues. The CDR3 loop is CASSYSKVEGYTF. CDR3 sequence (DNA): TGTGCCAGCAGTTACTCGAAGGTGGAGGGCTACACCTTC.

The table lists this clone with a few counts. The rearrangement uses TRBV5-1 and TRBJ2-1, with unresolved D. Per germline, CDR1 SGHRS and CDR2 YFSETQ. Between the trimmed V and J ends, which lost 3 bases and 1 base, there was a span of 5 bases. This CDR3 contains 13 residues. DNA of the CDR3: TGCGCCAGCAGCTCCGGATCCTACAATGAGCAGTTCTTC. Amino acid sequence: CASSSGSYNEQFF.

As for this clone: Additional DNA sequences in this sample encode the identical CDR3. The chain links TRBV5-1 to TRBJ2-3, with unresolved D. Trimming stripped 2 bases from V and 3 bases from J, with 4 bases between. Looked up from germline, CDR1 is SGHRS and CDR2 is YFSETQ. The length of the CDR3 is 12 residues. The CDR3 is CASSLLTDTQYF. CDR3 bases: TGCGCCAGCAGCTTACTTACAGATACGCAGTATTTT.

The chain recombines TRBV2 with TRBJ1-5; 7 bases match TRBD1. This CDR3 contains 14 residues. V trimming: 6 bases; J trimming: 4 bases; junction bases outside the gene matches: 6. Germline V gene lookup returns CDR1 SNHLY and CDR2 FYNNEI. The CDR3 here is CASSNGQVNQPQHF. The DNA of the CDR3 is TGTGCCAGCAGCAATGGACAGGTTAATCAGCCCCAGCATTTT.

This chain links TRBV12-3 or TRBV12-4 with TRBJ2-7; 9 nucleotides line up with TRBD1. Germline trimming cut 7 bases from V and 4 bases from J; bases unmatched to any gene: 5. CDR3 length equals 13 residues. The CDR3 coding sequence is TGTGCCAGCAATCCGGGACAGGGTTACGAGCAGTACTTC. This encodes CASNPGQGYEQYF.

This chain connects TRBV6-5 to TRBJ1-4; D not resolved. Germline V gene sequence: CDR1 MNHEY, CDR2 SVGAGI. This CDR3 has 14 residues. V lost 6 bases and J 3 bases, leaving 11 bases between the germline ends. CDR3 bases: TGTGCCAGCAGGAAGCTCTCGGCTAATGAAAAACTGTTTTTT. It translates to CASRKLSANEKLFF.

In DNA, the CDR3 is TGTGCCACCAGGGACACCACGAACACCGGGGAGCTGTTTTTT. This translates into CATRDTTNTGELFF. V usage is TRBV28 and J usage is TRBJ2-2; a possible D gene is TRBD1 (6 bases). The CDR3 runs to 14 residues. Germline CDR1 reads MDHEN; CDR2 reads SYDVKM. Deletions cut 10 bases from V and 0 bases from J, with 12 bases between.

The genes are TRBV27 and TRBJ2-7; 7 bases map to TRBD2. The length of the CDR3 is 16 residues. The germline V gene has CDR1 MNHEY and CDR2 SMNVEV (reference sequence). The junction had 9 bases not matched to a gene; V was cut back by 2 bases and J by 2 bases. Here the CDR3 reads CASSLLTGLAAYEQYF. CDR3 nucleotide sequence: TGTGCCAGCAGTTTACTAACCGGGCTAGCGGCCTACGAGCAGTACTTC.

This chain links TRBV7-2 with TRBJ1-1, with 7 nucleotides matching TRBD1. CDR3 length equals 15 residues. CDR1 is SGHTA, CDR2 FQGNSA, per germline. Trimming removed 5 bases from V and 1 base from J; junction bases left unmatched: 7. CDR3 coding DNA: TGTGCCAGCAGCAAAGGGGGCAGCCCGAACACTGAAGCTTTCTTT. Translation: CASSKGGSPNTEAFF.

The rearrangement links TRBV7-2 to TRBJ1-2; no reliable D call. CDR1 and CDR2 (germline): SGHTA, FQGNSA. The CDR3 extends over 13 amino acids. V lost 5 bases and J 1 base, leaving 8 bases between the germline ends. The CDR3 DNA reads TGTGCCAGCAGCGACAAGATTAACTATGGCTACACCTTC. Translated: CASSDKINYGYTF.

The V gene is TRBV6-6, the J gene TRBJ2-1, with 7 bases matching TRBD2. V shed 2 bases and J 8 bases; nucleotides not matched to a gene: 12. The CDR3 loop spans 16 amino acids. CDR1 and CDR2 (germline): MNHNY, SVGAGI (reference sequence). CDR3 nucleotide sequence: TGTGCCAGCAGTTACGGGTTCGTGGGAGGGCCGGATGAGCAGTTCTTC. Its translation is CASSYGFVGGPDEQFF.

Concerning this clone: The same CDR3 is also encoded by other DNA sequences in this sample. The CDR3 DNA follows: TGTGCCAGCAGCTTGGATTCTAATCAGCCCCAGCATTTT. It encodes CASSLDSNQPQHF. The chain carries TRBV5-4 and TRBJ1-5; no definite D call. The CDR3 covers 13 residues. The germline gives CDR1 SGHNT, CDR2 YYREEE (reference sequence). Trimming removed 0 bases from V and 4 bases from J, with 5 bases in between.

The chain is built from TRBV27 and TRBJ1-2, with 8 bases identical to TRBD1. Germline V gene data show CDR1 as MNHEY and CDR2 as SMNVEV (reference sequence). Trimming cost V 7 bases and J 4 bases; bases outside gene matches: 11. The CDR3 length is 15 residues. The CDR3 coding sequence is TGTGCCAGCAAGGTTGGCCAGGGGGCTGCCTATGGCTACACCTTC. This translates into CASKVGQGAAYGYTF.

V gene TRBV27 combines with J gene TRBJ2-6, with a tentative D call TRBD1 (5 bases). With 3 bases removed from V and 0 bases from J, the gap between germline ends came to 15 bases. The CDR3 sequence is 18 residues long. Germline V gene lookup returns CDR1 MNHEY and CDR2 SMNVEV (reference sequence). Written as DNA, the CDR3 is TGTGCCAGCAGTTTCGAACAGGAGAGCCCCTCTGGGGCCAACGTCCTGACTTTC. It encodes CASSFEQESPSGANVLTF.

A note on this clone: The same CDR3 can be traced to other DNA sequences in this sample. CDR3 coding DNA: TGTGCCAGCAGCCAAGGCAATCAGCCCCAGCATTTT. Residues: CASSQGNQPQHF. The V call is TRBV3-1 (or the pseudogene TRBV3-2), the J call TRBJ1-5; D is unclear. The CDR3 spans 12 residues. Trimming pared 1 base from V and 2 bases from J, leaving 0 bases between. Germline V lookup: CDR1 LGHDT, CDR2 YNNKEL (reference sequence).

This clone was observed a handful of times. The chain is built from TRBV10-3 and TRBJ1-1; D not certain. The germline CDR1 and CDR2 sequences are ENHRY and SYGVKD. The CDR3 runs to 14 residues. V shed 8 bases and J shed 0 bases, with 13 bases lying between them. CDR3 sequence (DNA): TGTGCCATCGACCGGACGGGTCTGAACACTGAAGCTTTCTTT. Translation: CAIDRTGLNTEAFF.

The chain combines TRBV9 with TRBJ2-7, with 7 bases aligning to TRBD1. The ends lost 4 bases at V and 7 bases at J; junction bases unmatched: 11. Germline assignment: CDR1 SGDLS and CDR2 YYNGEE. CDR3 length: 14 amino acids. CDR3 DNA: TGTGCCAGCAGCCCACAGGGGCCGGTGGGGGAGCAGTACTTC. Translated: CASSPQGPVGEQYF.

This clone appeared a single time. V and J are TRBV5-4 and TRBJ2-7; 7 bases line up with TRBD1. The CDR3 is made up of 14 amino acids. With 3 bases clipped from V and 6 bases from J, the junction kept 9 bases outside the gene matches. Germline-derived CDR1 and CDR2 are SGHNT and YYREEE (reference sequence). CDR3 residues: CASSSGQGVGEQYF. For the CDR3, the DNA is TGTGCCAGCAGCTCGGGCCAGGGGGTAGGCGAGCAGTACTTC.

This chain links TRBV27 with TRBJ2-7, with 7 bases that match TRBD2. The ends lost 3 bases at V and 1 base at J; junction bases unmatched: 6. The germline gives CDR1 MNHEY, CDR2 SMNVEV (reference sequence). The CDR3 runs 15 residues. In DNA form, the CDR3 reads TGTGCCAGCAGTTTCTTGCTAGCGGCTTCCTACGAGCAGTACTTC. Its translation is CASSFLLAASYEQYF.

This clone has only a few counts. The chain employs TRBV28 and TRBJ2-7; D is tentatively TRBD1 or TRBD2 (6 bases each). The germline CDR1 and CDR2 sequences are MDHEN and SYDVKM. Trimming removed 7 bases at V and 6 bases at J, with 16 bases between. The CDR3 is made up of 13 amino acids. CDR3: CASTPGGQVEQYF. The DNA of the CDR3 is TGTGCCAGCACCCCTGGGGGGCAGGTCGAGCAGTACTTC.

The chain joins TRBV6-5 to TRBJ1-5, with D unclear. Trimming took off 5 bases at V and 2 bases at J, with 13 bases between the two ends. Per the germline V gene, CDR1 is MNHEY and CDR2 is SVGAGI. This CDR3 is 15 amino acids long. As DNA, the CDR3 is TGTGCCAGCAGTACTATGATTGGTGGCAATCAGCCCCAGCATTTT. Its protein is CASSTMIGGNQPQHF.

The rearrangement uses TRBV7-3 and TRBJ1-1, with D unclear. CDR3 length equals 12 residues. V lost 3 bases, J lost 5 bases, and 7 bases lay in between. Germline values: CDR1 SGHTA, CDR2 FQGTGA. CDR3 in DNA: TGTGCCAGCAGCTTTGGGGAGACTGAAGCTTTCTTT. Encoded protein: CASSFGETEAFF.